These T cell receptor beta chains were read from a single sample in a study of CD8+ T cells in alopecia areata. The protocol was immunoSEQ multiplex PCR, while the TCRdb copy is restricted to in-frame clones and leaves out a portion. The sample lists about 180,000 clones; more than 60% were seen once. Sequencing was performed on CD4+ T cells sorted from blood, taken at week 0. The receptors were gathered from a human donor with alopecia areata. Each CDR3 is given with its conserved first and last residue. A D gene is named only where the DNA matches it firmly. Clone sizes are given selectively: once, few, many, or a class where the clone is expanded.

>TRBD1|TRBJ2-2|TRBV29-1|NA
CSVGGQGGTGELFF
>NA|TRBJ1-1|TRBV4-3|NA
CASSQEMGTEAFF
>NA|TRBJ1-1|TRBV29-1|few
CSVYRAGNTEAFF
>NA|TRBJ1-6|TRBV30|NA
CAWRANTNSPLHF
>TRBD2|TRBJ2-5|TRBV5-6|NA
CASSNRMLAGEETQYF
>TRBD1|TRBJ2-7|TRBV5-6|NA
CASSSYRGHYEQYF
>TRBD1|TRBJ2-1|TRBV7-2|NA
CASSPRDRSRSYNEQFF
>NA|TRBJ1-3|TRBV25-1|NA
CASSESPGGNTIYF
>TRBD1|TRBJ2-7|TRBV7-6|few
CASSFPGQTIEQYF
>NA|TRBJ1-3|TRBV19|few
CASSIEFSGNTIYF
>NA|TRBJ2-4|TRBV28|NA
CASSLSKPIAKNIQYF
>NA|TRBJ2-3|TRBV21-1|NA
CASDPRQSTDTQYF
>NA|TRBJ2-5|TRBV29-1|NA
CSVEEQLGETQYF
>NA|TRBJ1-1|TRBV5-1|few
CASSSPDPGAEAFF
>TRBD2|TRBJ2-1|TRBV29-1|NA
CSVPGLALNEQFF
>TRBD1|TRBJ1-4|TRBV2|once
CASSEPAGGNEKLFF
>NA|TRBJ1-2|TRBV4-1|NA
CASSQLDTYGYTF
>TRBD1|TRBJ2-5|TRBV6-5|few
CASSYPTGGETQYF
>NA|TRBJ2-1|TRBV18|once
CASSPGDNEQFF
>TRBD1|TRBJ1-2|TRBV30|NA
CAWSVNRGATYGYTF
>TRBD2|TRBJ2-7|TRBV29-1|few
CSVDGGAHEQYF
>TRBD2|TRBJ2-7|TRBV30|NA
CAWSVLGTSGGTSPSYEQYF
>TRBD1|TRBJ2-1|TRBV10-3|few
CAIARDRDNEQFF
>NA|TRBJ2-2|TRBV30|once
CAWSVQSGELFF
>NA|TRBJ1-1|TRBV2|NA
CASSERFSNTEAFF
>NA|TRBJ1-1|TRBV5-1|NA
CASSLVGETEAFF
>NA|TRBJ2-3|TRBV20-1|NA
CSASLSTQYF
>NA|TRBJ2-2|TRBV29-1|NA
CSGGDTGELFF
>TRBD1|TRBJ1-4|TRBV4-3|NA
CASSQEGQGGKLFF
>TRBD2|TRBJ2-3|TRBV29-1|once
CSVGGGAGDTQYF
>NA|TRBJ1-2|TRBV7-9|few
CASSFNRDGYTF
>NA|TRBJ1-1|TRBV29-1|NA
CSVDWSASEGAEAFF
>TRBD2|TRBJ2-1|TRBV27|NA
CASSSPGGAKHHEQFF
>NA|TRBJ2-5|TRBV29-1|NA
CSVPGSAYQETQYF
>NA|TRBJ1-2|TRBV25-1|NA
CASSLTANYGYTF
>TRBD1|TRBJ1-1|TRBV25-1|NA
CASTGGMGTEAFF
>NA|TRBJ1-2|TRBV4-3|NA
CASSRDHQGTYGYTF
>NA|TRBJ2-1|TRBV29-1|NA
CSVVYLDEQFF
>NA|TRBJ2-5|TRBV29-1|NA
CSVGVQETQYF
>TRBD2|TRBJ2-3|TRBV30|NA
CAWSESLKSGGQYF
>NA|TRBJ2-1|TRBV4-3|few
CASSQEPLAAHNEQFF
>NA|TRBJ1-1|TRBV30|NA
CAWSVRRSAEAFF
>TRBD1|TRBJ2-1|TRBV29-1|few
CSVYRGVFGNEQFF
>NA|TRBJ1-2|TRBV6-5|NA
CASSDAGGGGYTF
>NA|TRBJ1-2|TRBV29-1|NA
CSVVSRPNGYTF
>TRBD2|TRBJ2-3|TRBV25-1|NA
CASRGLASTDTQYF
>NA|TRBJ1-5|TRBV4-3|NA
CASSQEQQYSNQPQHF
>NA|TRBJ1-2|TRBV30|NA
CAWSVRRQDYGYTF
>NA|TRBJ2-3|TRBV29-1|NA
CSVTIGGAVADTQYF
>NA|TRBJ2-1|TRBV6-5|few
CASSYGGRNEQFF
>TRBD1|TRBJ2-7|TRBV19|few
CASSMDRDEQYF